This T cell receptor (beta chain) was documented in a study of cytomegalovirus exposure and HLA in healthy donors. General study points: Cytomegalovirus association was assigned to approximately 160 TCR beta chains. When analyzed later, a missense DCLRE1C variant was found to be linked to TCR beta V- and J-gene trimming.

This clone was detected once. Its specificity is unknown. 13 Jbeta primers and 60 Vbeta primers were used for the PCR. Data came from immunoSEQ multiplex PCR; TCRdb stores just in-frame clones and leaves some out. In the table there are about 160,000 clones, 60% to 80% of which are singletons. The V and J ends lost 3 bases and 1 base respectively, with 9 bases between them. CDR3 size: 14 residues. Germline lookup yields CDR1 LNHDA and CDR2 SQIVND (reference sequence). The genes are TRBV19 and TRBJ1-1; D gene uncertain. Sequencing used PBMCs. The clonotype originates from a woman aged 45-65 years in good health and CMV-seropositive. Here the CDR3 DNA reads TGTGCCAGTAGTATTTACAGCCCGAACACTGAAGCTTTCTTT. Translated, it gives CASSIYSPNTEAFF.